This TCR beta chain appears in the sequencing data of a study of blood T cell repertoires in COVID-19. Study in general: The United States, Italy and Spain were the sources of the acute and convalescent COVID-19 samples. The cDNA or gDNA used as material had been derived from T cells, B-cell-depleted T cells, or PBMCs.

With 10 bases clipped from V and 1 base from J, the junction kept 6 bases outside the gene matches. Germline-derived CDR1 and CDR2 are KGHSH and LQKENI. The CDR3 runs to 13 residues. Data came from immunoSEQ multiplex PCR; TCRdb stores just in-frame clones and leaves some out. The sample lists hundreds of thousands of clones, approximately 78% seen once, with about 5% in the top ten. Material: PBMCs or T cells enriched from blood (not recorded which). This receptor was identified in a man in his forties who had been exposed to COVID-19. J is TRBJ1-1 and V is TRBV18; 7 nucleotides line up with TRBD1. CDR3 amino acids: CATSTGQNTEAFF. CDR3 DNA sequence: TGTGCCACCTCGACAGGGCAGAACACTGAAGCTTTCTTT.